The text below deals with one TCR beta chain. Its specificity is unknown. It was with 60 Vbeta and 13 Jbeta primers that the PCR ran. Using immunoSEQ multiplex PCR, the repertoire was profiled, and TCRdb retains in-frame clones only, with some absent. The sample includes around 70,000 clones. This sample was included in a study of cytomegalovirus exposure and HLA in healthy donors. General study points: Sequencing had likely introduced a cluster of highly shared sequence variants as an artifact. Cytomegalovirus association was assigned to about 150 TCR beta chains. Clonal expansion, a later analysis showed, was greater in HLA-associated TCR beta chains than in equally common others.

The specimen sequenced was PBMCs. This sequence originates from a female donor in good health and CMV-seropositive.

The CDR3: CASSQDLLAGYTDTQYF. The DNA for the CDR3 is TGTGCCAGCAGCCAGGATCTTCTAGCGGGATACACAGATACGCAGTATTTT. The rearrangement uses TRBV5-4 and TRBJ2-3, with 9 bases matching TRBD2. V was clipped by 4 bases and J by 2 bases; unmatched bases: 11. Germline V lookup: CDR1 SGHNT, CDR2 YYREEE (reference sequence). The CDR3 consists of 17 residues.